Below, 6 T cell receptor beta chains from the same sample are listed, as sequenced in a study of blood T cell repertoires in COVID-19 (TCRdb year 2020). The receptor library was made with the immunoSEQ multiplex PCR assay. In TCRdb, the immuneACCESS table is reduced to in-frame sequences with V and J assigned. These tables do not hold every clone; where another copy was compared, an unresolved V gene accounts for under half, and the others remain unexplained. The sample table records 150,000 to 200,000 clones; around 85% of these occur just once. 2% to 2.5% of the sample belongs to the ten largest clones. The sequencing sample was made of peripheral blood. These receptors all stem from a man in his 70s with active or convalescent COVID-19.

Turning to this clone: Additional DNA sequences in this sample encode the identical CDR3. V gene TRBV6-5 combines with J gene TRBJ2-3, with a possible D match to TRBD1 (5 bases). Germline CDR1 is MNHEY and CDR2 is SVGAGI. The CDR3 runs to 14 residues. V lost 2 bases and J lost 0, with 6 bases in between. DNA for the CDR3: TGTGCCAGCAGTTACACAGGCAGCACAGATACGCAGTATTTT. Translation gives CASSYTGSTDTQYF.

This chain uses TRBV7-9 with TRBJ2-2, with 7 bases identical to TRBD1. After removal of 6 bases from V and 4 bases from J, the junction contained 5 bases not matched to a gene. The CDR3 runs to 14 residues. Germline lookup yields CDR1 SEHNR and CDR2 FQNEAQ (reference sequence). The CDR3 sequence is CASSSAGGTGELFF. For the CDR3, the DNA is TGTGCCAGCAGTTCAGCAGGGGGCACCGGGGAGCTGTTTTTT.

The chain recombines TRBV7-8 with TRBJ2-7; perhaps TRBD2 as D (5 bases). There are 18 residues in the CDR3. Germline V gives CDR1 SGHVS, CDR2 FQNEAQ. The germline V and J ends were trimmed by 5 bases and 0 bases, with 23 bases remaining between them. CDR3 DNA: TGTGCCAGCAGCCGGAGTGATCCTAGCATCGTGTACTCCTACGAGCAGTACTTC. It specifies CASSRSDPSIVYSYEQYF.

This clone was detected a few times. This chain connects TRBV6-5 to TRBJ1-3; D is undetermined. The V gene lost 5 bases and the J gene lost 7 bases, with 12 bases spanning the gap. Germline-derived CDR1 and CDR2 are MNHEY and SVGAGI. The CDR3 contains 13 residues. The CDR3 protein is CASSTSGGNTIYF. In DNA form, the CDR3 reads TGTGCCAGCAGTACCAGTGGAGGGAACACCATATATTTT.

The chain recombines TRBV7-9 with TRBJ2-1; D not resolved. The V gene's germline CDR1 is SEHNR and CDR2 FQNEAQ (reference sequence). The CDR3 consists of 12 residues. The V gene lost 5 bases and the J gene lost 4 bases, with 6 bases spanning the gap. The CDR3 nucleotides are TGTGCCAGCAGCGCGGATTACAATGAGCAGTTCTTC. Protein sequence: CASSADYNEQFF.

This chain uses TRBV27 with TRBJ2-7; 8 nucleotides agree with TRBD1. Germline lookup yields CDR1 MNHEY and CDR2 SMNVEV (reference sequence). The length of the CDR3 is 13 residues. The V and J ends lost 6 bases and 4 bases, in that order; junction bases with no gene match: 5. The DNA of the CDR3 is TGTGCCAGCAGCCGACAGGGGAGGTACGAGCAGTACTTC. Protein sequence: CASSRQGRYEQYF.